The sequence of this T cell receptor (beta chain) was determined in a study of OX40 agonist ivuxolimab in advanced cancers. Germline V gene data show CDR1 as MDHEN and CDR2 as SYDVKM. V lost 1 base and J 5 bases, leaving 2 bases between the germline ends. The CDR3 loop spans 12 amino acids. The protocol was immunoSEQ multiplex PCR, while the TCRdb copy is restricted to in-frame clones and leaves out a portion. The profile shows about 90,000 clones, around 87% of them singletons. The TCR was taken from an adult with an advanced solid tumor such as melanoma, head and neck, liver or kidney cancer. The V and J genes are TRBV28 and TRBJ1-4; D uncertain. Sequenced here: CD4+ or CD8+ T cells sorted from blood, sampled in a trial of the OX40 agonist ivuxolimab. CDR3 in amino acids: CASSLYNEKLFF. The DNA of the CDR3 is TGTGCCAGCAGTTTATACAATGAAAAACTGTTTTTT.